These 21 T cell receptor beta chains came from one sample sequenced in a study of blood T cell repertoires in COVID-19. Method: immunoSEQ multiplex PCR; TCRdb's copy keeps in-frame clones and lacks some. The sample records roughly 230,000 clones, 83% being singletons. The material sequenced was peripheral blood. The receptor source for this set is a man in his forties with active or convalescent COVID-19.

The genes are TRBV7-3 and TRBJ2-5; 13 bases fit TRBD2. Germline V gives CDR1 SGHTA, CDR2 FQGTGA. V gave up 5 bases and J gave up 5 bases; unmatched junction bases: 11. There are 17 residues in the CDR3. The CDR3 spells CASSPDGGTSGTETQYF. The CDR3 DNA reads TGTGCCAGCAGCCCGGACGGGGGGACTAGCGGGACTGAGACCCAGTACTTC.

The gene calls are TRBV10-3 and TRBJ1-2; TRBD1 might be the D (5 bases). CDR3 length equals 15 residues. Trimming removed 3 bases from V and 3 bases from J, with 14 bases in between. CDR1 is ENHRY and CDR2 is SYGVKD in the germline V gene. CDR3 nucleotide sequence: TGTGCCATCAGTGAAAACATAGGGGCCGACTATGGCTACACCTTC. Translating gives CAISENIGADYGYTF.

In its sample, this clone was seen many times. The chain employs TRBV7-9 and TRBJ1-6, with D perhaps matching TRBD1 (5 bases). V dropped 6 bases and J dropped 4 bases, with 7 bases sitting between them. The germline CDR1 and CDR2 sequences are SEHNR and FQNEAQ (reference sequence). The CDR3 runs to 13 residues. CDR3 nucleotides: TGTGCCAGCAGTTCAGGGTATAATTCACCCCTCCACTTT. Its protein product is CASSSGYNSPLHF.

CDR3 nucleotide sequence: TGTGCCAGCAGCAACGACAGGAGAAATGAAAAACTGTTTTTT. It yields the protein CASSNDRRNEKLFF. The chain combines TRBV7-3 with TRBJ1-4; tentative D call: TRBD1 (6 bases). The V and J ends lost 5 bases and 5 bases respectively, with 12 bases between them. CDR1 and CDR2 (germline): SGHTA, FQGTGA. The CDR3 has 14 residues.

This chain joins TRBV19 and TRBJ2-3, with D maybe TRBD2 (7 bases). Germline-derived CDR1 and CDR2 are LNHDA and SQIVND (reference sequence). This CDR3 is 14 amino acids long. The V gene lost 6 bases and the J gene lost 4 bases, with 14 bases spanning the gap. Here the CDR3 DNA reads TGTGCCAGTAGCCAAGGGGGGGCCTCAGATACGCAGTATTTT. Residues: CASSQGGASDTQYF.

In its sample, this clone was seen many times. The chain couples TRBV15 to TRBJ2-7, with D perhaps TRBD1 (6 bases). In germline, CDR1 is LNHNV, CDR2 YYDKDF (reference sequence). CDR3 length equals 15 residues. Trimming stripped 2 bases from V and 2 bases from J, with 13 bases between. CDR3 sequence: CATSRHIQGTYEQYF. The CDR3 bases are TGTGCCACCAGCAGACACATACAGGGTACCTACGAGCAGTACTTC. Drawing the rest from reference TRBV15 and TRBJ2-7, the complete variable domain is DAMVIQNPRYQVTQFGKPVTLSCSQTLNHNVMYWYQQKSSQAPKLLFHYYDKDFNNEADTPDNFQSRRPNTSFCFLDIRSPGLGDTAMYLCATSRHIQGTYEQYFGPGTRLTVT.

This clone has a single count. This chain uses TRBV30 with TRBJ1-2; D ambiguous. Germline lookup yields CDR1 GTSNPN and CDR2 SVGIG (reference sequence). This CDR3 region has 11 residues. Trimming left V 1 base short and J 7 bases short, with 7 bases between. The CDR3 sequence is CAWSDLGGYTF. The CDR3 DNA follows: TGTGCCTGGAGTGACCTCGGTGGCTACACCTTC.

V is TRBV6-5 and J is TRBJ1-1; D uncertain. CDR1 is MNHEY and CDR2 is SVGAGI in the germline V gene. The CDR3 totals 14 residues. The ends were cut back, 0 bases at V and 4 bases at J, with 9 bases in the middle. The CDR3 DNA sequence: TGTGCCAGCAGTTACTCGGAGGGTATCACTGAAGCTTTCTTT. Translation gives CASSYSEGITEAFF.

This clone was picked up a small number of times. The chain has TRBV10-1 and TRBJ2-2; D gene unclear. This CDR3 is built from 14 residues. V lost 0 bases and J 7 bases, leaving 9 bases between the germline ends. CDR1 WNHNN and CDR2 SYGVQD come from the germline V gene (reference sequence). This chain's CDR3 is CASSESASLGELFF. CDR3 DNA sequence: TGCGCCAGCAGTGAGTCTGCAAGCCTCGGGGAGCTGTTTTTT.

This chain joins TRBV7-9 and TRBJ2-4; 7 bases line up with TRBD1. The J segment lost 7 bases and the V segment lost 4 bases, leaving 4 bases of the junction unmatched. The length of the CDR3 is 13 residues. The germline V gene encodes CDR1 SEHNR and CDR2 FQNEAQ (reference sequence). CDR3 in DNA: TGTGCCAGCAGCTCTACAGGGGCCAACATTCAGTACTTC. Protein product: CASSSTGANIQYF.

The rearrangement links TRBV5-1 to TRBJ1-1; D remains ambiguous. V lost 0 bases, J lost 3 bases, and 12 bases lay in between. Germline-derived CDR1 and CDR2 are SGHRS and YFSETQ. The CDR3 sequence is 15 residues long. DNA for the CDR3: TGCGCCAGCAGCTTGGATCCGGGGATCGACACTGAAGCTTTCTTT. Amino acids: CASSLDPGIDTEAFF.

The chain is built from TRBV7-9 and TRBJ1-2; 8 nucleotides line up with TRBD1. The trim removed 8 bases at V and 4 bases at J, leaving 9 bases unmatched. This CDR3 region has 14 residues. CDR1 and CDR2 (germline): SEHNR, FQNEAQ (reference sequence). CDR3 sequence (DNA): TGTGCCAGCTTCAGGACAGGGCCCATCTATGGCTACACCTTC. Its protein is CASFRTGPIYGYTF.

V and J are TRBV18 and TRBJ2-2; tentatively, D is TRBD2 (5 bases). Germline assignment: CDR1 KGHSH and CDR2 LQKENI. The CDR3 loop spans 15 amino acids. The germline V and J ends were trimmed by 1 base and 6 bases, with 12 bases remaining between them. CDR3 sequence reads: CASSPLEGEAGELFF. The CDR3, as DNA: TGTGCCAGCTCACCACTAGAGGGAGAGGCCGGGGAGCTGTTTTTT.

Concerning this clone itself: This sample also contains other DNA sequences that code for the same CDR3. The rearrangement links TRBV5-1 to TRBJ1-1; D may be TRBD1 (5 bases). The germline V gene has CDR1 SGHRS and CDR2 YFSETQ. This CDR3 is 14 amino acids long. V shed 0 bases and J shed 1 base, with 7 bases lying between them. CDR3 sequence reads: CASSLGGGNTEAFF. Here the CDR3 DNA reads TGCGCCAGCAGCTTGGGGGGCGGGAACACTGAAGCTTTCTTT.

The chain employs TRBV6-4 and TRBJ1-6; D not resolved. This CDR3 region has 13 residues. The germline V gene encodes CDR1 MRHNA and CDR2 SNTAGT. With 2 bases removed from V and 10 bases from J, the gap between germline ends came to 9 bases. The CDR3 nucleotides read TGTGCCAGCAGTGACACGGTAATGTCACCCCTCCACTTT. Amino acids: CASSDTVMSPLHF.

The chain recombines TRBV18 with TRBJ1-2, with 9 positions matching TRBD1. Unmatched junction bases numbered 8, after V lost 3 bases and J lost 6 bases. The CDR3 spans 15 residues. CDR1 is KGHSH and CDR2 is LQKENI in the germline V gene. For the CDR3, the DNA is TGTGCCAGCTCACCGGGACAGGGTAGAAATAATGGCTACACCTTC. Its protein is CASSPGQGRNNGYTF.

The V and J genes are TRBV10-3 and TRBJ1-6; TRBD1 matches at 7 bases. V shed 7 bases, J shed 7 bases, and the junction held 10 bases outside the gene matches. The CDR3 extends over 15 amino acids. The germline CDR1 and CDR2 sequences are ENHRY and SYGVKD. The CDR3 region is CAITEQGIGNSPLHF. In DNA form, the CDR3 reads TGTGCCATCACCGAACAGGGGATCGGCAATTCACCCCTCCACTTT.

The rearrangement links TRBV6-2 or TRBV6-3 to TRBJ1-2; no clear D gene. Germline V gene sequence: CDR1 MNHEY, CDR2 SVGEGT. V shed 6 bases and J shed 8 bases, with 16 bases lying between them. The CDR3 extends over 13 amino acids. The DNA for the CDR3 is TGTGCCAGCAGCTCAAAGAGAGAGTGGGGCTACACCTTC. Translated, it gives CASSSKREWGYTF.

The gene calls are TRBV28 and TRBJ1-1; possible D gene TRBD1, 6 bases. The V and J ends lost 7 bases and 3 bases respectively, with 21 bases between them. The germline V gene encodes CDR1 MDHEN and CDR2 SYDVKM. The CDR3 length is 16 residues. This chain's CDR3 is CASNVPPGVGDTEAFF. DNA of the CDR3: TGTGCCAGCAATGTACCCCCAGGGGTTGGGGACACTGAAGCTTTCTTT.

This chain connects TRBV19 to TRBJ2-6; 7 positions match TRBD1. Germline V CDR1 and CDR2: LNHDA, SQIVND (reference sequence). V gave up 6 bases and J gave up 0 bases; unmatched junction bases: 2. The length of the CDR3 is 15 residues. As DNA, the CDR3 is TGTGCCAGTAGGGACAGGAGCTCTGGGGCCAACGTCCTGACTTTC. Translating gives CASRDRSSGANVLTF.

The rearrangement uses TRBV3-1 (or the pseudogene TRBV3-2) and TRBJ1-2; D remains unclear. The V gene lost 4 bases and the J gene lost 6 bases, with 12 bases spanning the gap. Germline CDR1 and CDR2: LGHDT and YNNKEL (reference sequence). This CDR3 has 13 residues. As DNA, the CDR3 is TGTGCCAGCAGCCTAACTCTAAATGATGGCTACACCTTC. Amino acids: CASSLTLNDGYTF.